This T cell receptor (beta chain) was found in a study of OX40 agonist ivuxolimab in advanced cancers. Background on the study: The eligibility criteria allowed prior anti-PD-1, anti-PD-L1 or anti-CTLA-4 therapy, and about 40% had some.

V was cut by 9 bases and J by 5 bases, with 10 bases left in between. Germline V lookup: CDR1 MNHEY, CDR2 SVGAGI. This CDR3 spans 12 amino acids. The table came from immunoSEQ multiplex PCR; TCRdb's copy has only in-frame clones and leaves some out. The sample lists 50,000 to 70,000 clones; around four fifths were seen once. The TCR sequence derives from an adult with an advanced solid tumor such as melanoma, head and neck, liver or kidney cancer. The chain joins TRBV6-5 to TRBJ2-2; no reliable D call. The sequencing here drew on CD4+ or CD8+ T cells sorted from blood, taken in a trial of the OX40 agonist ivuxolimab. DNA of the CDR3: TGTGCCAGTAAAATAATTACCGGGGAGCTGTTTTTT. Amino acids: CASKIITGELFF.